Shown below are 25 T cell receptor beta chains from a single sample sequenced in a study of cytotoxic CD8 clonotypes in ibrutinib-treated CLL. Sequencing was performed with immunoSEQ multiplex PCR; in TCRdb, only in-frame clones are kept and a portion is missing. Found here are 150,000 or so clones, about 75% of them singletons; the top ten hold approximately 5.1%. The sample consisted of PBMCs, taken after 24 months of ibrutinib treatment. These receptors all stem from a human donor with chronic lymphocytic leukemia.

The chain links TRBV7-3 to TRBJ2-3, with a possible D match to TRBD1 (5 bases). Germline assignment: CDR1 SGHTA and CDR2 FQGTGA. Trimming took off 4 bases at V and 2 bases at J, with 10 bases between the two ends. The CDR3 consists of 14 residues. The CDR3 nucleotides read TGTGCCAGCAGCTCCCCAGGGTCCACAGATACGCAGTATTTT. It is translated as CASSSPGSTDTQYF.

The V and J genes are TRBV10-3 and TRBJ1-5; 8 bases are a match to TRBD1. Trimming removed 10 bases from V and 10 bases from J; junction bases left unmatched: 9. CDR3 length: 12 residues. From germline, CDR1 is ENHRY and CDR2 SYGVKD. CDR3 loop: CATGQGSGPQHF. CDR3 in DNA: TGTGCCACCGGACAGGGCTCGGGACCCCAGCATTTT.

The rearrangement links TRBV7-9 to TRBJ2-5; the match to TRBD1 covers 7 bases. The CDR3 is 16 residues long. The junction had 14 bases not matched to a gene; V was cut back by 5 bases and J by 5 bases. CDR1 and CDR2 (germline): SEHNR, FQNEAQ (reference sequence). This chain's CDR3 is CASSPPPGQRLETQYF. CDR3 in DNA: TGTGCCAGCAGCCCCCCCCCGGGACAGAGGTTGGAGACCCAGTACTTC. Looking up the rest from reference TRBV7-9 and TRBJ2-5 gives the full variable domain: DTGVSQNPRHKITKRGQNVTFRCDPISEHNRLYWYRQTLGQGPEFLTYFQNEAQLEKSRLLSDRFSAERPKGSFSTLEIQRTEQGDSAMYLCASSPPPGQRLETQYFGPGTRLLVL.

CDR3 DNA: TGTGCCAGCAGCTTAGGGTCATACCAAGAGACCCAGTACTTC. Translation gives CASSLGSYQETQYF. The chain combines TRBV7-2 with TRBJ2-5; no definite D call. This CDR3 comprises 14 residues. Trimming cost V 1 base and J 0 bases, with 6 bases left between them. Per the germline V gene, CDR1 is SGHTA and CDR2 is FQGNSA.

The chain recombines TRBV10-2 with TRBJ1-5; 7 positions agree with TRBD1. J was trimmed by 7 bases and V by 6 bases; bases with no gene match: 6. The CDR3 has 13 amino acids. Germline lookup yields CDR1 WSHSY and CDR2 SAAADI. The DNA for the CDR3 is TGCGCCAGCAGCTCAGGGGGGGGACAGCCCCAGCATTTT. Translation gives CASSSGGGQPQHF.

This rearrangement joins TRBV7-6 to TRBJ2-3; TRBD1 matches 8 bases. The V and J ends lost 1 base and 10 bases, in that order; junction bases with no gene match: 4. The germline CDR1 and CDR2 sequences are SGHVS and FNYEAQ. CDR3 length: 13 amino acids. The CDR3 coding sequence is TGTGCCAGCAGCTTAGACCCGGGACAGGCGCAGTATTTT. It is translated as CASSLDPGQAQYF.

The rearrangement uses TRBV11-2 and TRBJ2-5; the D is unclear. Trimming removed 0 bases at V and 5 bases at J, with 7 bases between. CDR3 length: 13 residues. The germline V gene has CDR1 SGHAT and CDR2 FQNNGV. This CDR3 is CASSLDVGETQYF. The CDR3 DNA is TGTGCCAGCAGCTTAGATGTCGGGGAGACCCAGTACTTC.

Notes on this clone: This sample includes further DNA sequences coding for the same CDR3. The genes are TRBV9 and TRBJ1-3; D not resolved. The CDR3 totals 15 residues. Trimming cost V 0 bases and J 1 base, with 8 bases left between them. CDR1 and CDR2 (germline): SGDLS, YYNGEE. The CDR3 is CASSVGGDSGNTIYF. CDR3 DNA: TGTGCCAGCAGCGTAGGAGGAGATTCTGGAAACACCATATATTTT.

CDR3 sequence (DNA): TGTGCCAGTAGGGACAGGAACTACGAGCAGTACTTC. Protein product: CASRDRNYEQYF. The genes are TRBV19 and TRBJ2-7, with 7 bases lining up with TRBD1. The trim removed 6 bases at V and 3 bases at J, leaving 2 bases unmatched. The CDR3 contains 12 residues. Germline loops: CDR1 LNHDA, CDR2 SQIVND (reference sequence).

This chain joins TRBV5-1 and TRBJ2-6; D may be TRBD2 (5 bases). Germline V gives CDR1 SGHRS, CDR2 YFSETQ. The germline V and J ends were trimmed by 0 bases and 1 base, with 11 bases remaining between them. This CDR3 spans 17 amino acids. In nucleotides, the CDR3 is TGCGCCAGCAGCTTGGGACCCGGGGAGTCTGGGGCCAACGTCCTGACTTTC. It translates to CASSLGPGESGANVLTF.

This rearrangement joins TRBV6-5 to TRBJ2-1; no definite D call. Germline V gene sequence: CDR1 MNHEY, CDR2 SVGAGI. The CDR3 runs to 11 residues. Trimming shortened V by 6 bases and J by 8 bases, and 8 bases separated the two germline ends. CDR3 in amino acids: CASSRLDEQFF. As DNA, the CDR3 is TGTGCCAGCAGCCGGTTGGATGAGCAGTTCTTC.

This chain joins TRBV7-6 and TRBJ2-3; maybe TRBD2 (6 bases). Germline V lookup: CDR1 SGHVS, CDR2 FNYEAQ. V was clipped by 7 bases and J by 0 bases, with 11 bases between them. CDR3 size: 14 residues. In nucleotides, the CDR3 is TGTGCCAGCACCCTAGGGACTAGCACAGATACGCAGTATTTT. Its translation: CASTLGTSTDTQYF.

The CDR3 DNA sequence: TGTGCCAGCAGTTACTCGTACAGGGGGCTACGGTACGAGCAGTACTTC. Translated: CASSYSYRGLRYEQYF. This chain uses TRBV6-5 with TRBJ2-7; the match to TRBD1 covers 9 bases. Germline V gives CDR1 MNHEY, CDR2 SVGAGI. Trimming at V came to 0 bases and at J to 4 bases, leaving 7 bases not matched to a gene. The CDR3 has 16 residues.

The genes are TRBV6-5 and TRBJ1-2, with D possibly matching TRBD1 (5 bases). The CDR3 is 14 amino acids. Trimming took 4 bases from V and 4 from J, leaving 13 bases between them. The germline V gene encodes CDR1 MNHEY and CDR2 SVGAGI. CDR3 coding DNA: TGTGCCAGCAGTTTCAACCGGGACGGCTATGGCTACACCTTC. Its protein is CASSFNRDGYGYTF.

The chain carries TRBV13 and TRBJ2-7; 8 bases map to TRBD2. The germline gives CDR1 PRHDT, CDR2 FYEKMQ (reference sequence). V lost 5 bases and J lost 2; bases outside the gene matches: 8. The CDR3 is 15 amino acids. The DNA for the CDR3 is TGTGCCAGCAGCCCCCTAGCGGGCGCCACCTACGAGCAGTACTTC. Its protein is CASSPLAGATYEQYF.

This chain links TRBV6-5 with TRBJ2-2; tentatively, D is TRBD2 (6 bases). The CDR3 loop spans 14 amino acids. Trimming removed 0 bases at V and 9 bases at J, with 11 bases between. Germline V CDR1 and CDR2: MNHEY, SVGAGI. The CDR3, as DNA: TGTGCCAGCAGTTACTCGGACGCGGGGCGGGAGCTGTTTTTT. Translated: CASSYSDAGRELFF.

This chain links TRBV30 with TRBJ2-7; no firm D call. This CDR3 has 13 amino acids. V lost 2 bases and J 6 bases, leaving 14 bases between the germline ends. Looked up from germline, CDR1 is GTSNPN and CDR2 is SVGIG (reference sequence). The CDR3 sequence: CAWSRVGSGEQYF. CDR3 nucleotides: TGTGCCTGGAGTCGGGTAGGGTCGGGCGAGCAGTACTTC.

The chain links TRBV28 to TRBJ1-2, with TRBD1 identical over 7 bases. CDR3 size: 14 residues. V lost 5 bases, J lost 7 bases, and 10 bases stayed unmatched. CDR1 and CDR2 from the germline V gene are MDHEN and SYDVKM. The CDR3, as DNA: TGTGCCAGCAGTCCCCCGACAGGGATGGGTGGCTACACCTTC. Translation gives CASSPPTGMGGYTF.

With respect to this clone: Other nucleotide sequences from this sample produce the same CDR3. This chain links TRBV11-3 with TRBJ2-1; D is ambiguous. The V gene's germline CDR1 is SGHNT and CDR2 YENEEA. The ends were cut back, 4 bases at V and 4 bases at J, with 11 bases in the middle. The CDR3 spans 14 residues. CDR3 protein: CASSSGLAYNEQFF. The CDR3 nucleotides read TGTGCCAGCAGCTCCGGGTTGGCTTACAATGAGCAGTTCTTC.

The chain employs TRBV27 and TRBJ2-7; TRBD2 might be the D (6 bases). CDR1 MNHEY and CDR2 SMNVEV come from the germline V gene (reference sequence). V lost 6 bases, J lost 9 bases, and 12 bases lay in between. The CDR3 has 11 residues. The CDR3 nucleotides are TGTGCCAGCAGATCCCTGGGGGGGCAGTACTTC. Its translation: CASRSLGGQYF.

CDR3: CASSFQGRELFF. Written as DNA, the CDR3 is TGTGCCAGCAGTTTCCAGGGAAGGGAGCTGTTTTTT. V and J are TRBV27 and TRBJ2-2; the D gene is possibly TRBD1 (5 bases). This CDR3 has 12 residues. Looked up from germline, CDR1 is MNHEY and CDR2 is SMNVEV (reference sequence). V dropped 3 bases and J dropped 9 bases, with 8 bases sitting between them.

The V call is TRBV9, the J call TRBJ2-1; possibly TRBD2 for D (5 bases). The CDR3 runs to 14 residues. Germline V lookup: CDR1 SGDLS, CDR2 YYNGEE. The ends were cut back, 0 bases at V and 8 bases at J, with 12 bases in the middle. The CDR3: CASSVGRGIHEQFF. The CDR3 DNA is TGTGCCAGCAGCGTAGGTCGGGGTATTCATGAGCAGTTCTTC.

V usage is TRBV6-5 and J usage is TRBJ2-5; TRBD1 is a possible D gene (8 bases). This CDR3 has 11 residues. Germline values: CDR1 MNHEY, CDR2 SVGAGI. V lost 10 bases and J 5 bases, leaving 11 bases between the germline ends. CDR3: CATQGGETQYF. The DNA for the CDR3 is TGTGCCACACAGGGGGGGGAGACCCAGTACTTC.

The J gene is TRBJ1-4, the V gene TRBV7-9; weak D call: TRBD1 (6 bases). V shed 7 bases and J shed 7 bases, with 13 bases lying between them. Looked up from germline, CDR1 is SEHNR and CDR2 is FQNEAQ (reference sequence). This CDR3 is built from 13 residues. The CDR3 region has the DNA TGTGCCAGCACCCCTGGGGGGCGTGAAAAACTGTTTTTT. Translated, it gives CASTPGGREKLFF.

The CDR3 here is CASSPRDRGSTDTQYF. CDR3 DNA: TGTGCCAGCTCCCCCCGGGACAGGGGGTCCACAGATACGCAGTATTTT. The rearrangement uses TRBV18 and TRBJ2-3, with 11 bases identical to TRBD1. The germline CDR1 and CDR2 sequences are KGHSH and LQKENI. CDR3 length: 16 amino acids. J was trimmed by 2 bases and V by 6 bases; bases with no gene match: 7.